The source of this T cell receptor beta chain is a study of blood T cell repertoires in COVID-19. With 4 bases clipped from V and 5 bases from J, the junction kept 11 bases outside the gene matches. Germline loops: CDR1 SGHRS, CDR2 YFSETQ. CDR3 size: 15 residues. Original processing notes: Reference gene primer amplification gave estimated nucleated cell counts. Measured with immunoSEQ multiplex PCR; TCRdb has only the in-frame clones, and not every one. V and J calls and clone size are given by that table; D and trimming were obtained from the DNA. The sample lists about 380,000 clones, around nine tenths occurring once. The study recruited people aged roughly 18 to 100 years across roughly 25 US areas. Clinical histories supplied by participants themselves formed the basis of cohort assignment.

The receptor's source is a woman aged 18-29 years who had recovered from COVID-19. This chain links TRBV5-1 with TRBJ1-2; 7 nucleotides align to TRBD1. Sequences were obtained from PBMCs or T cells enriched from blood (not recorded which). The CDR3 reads CASSPGQREGYGYTF. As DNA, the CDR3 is TGCGCCAGCAGCCCGGGACAGCGCGAGGGGTATGGCTACACCTTC.